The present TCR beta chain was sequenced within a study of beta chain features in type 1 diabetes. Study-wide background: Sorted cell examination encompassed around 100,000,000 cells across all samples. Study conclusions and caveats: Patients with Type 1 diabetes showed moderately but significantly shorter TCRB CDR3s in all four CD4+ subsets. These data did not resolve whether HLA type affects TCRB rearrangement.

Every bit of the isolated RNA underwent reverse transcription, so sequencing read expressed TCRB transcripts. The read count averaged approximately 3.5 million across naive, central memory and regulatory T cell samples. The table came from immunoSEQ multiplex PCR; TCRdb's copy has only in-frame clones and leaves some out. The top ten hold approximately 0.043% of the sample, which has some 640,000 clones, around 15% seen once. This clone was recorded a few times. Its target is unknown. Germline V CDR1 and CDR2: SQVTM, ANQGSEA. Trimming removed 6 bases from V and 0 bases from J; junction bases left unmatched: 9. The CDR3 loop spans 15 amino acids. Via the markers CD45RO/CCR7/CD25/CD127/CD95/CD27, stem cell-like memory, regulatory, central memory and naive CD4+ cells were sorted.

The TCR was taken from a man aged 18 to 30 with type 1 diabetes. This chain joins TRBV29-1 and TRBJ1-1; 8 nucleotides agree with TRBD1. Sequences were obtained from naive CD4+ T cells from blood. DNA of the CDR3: TGCAGCGTCCCGGGCAGGGGGCAAGTGAACACTGAAGCTTTCTTT. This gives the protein CSVPGRGQVNTEAFF.